The T cell receptor (beta chain) described here comes from a study of T cells in narcolepsy. This clone was recorded a few times. The antigen remains undetermined. V was pared by 5 bases and J by 7 bases, with 9 bases between. The CDR3 is made up of 13 amino acids. The germline CDR1 and CDR2 sequences are KGHSH and LQKENI. Study results and caveats: Reportedly, autoreactive clonotypes were serially detected in patients' blood but not controls'. Same-patient CSF and blood CD4+ T cell clonotypes included HCRT-specific and TRIB2-specific autoreactive ones. No autoreactive T cell clone sequences appeared in some memory CD4+ repertoires.

Libraries were prepared by immunoSEQ multiplex PCR; TCRdb keeps only in-frame clonotypes and omits some of them. The sample holds tens of thousands of clones, less than 85% seen once. Sequenced: CD45RA- memory CD4+ T cells from PBMCs. This receptor was obtained from a human donor with narcolepsy. This chain uses TRBV18 with TRBJ1-6; no definite D call. The DNA for the CDR3 is TGTGCCAGCTCAGAGCTGGACAATTCACCCCTCCACTTT. Residues: CASSELDNSPLHF.